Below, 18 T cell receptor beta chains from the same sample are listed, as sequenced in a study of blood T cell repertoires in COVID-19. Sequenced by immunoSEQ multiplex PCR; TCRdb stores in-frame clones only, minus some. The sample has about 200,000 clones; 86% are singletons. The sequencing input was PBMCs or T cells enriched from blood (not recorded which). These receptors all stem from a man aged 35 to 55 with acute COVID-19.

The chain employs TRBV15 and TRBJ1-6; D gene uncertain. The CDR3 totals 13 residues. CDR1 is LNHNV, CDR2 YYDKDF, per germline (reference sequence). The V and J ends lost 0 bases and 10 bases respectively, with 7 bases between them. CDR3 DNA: TGTGCCACCAGCAGAGAAACCGGGTCACCCCTCCACTTT. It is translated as CATSRETGSPLHF.

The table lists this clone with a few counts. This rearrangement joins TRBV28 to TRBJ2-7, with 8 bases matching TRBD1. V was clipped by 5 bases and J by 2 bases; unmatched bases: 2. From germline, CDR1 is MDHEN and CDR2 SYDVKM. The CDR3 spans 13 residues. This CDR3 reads CASSPDRAYEQYF. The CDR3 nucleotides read TGTGCCAGCAGTCCGGACAGGGCCTACGAGCAGTACTTC. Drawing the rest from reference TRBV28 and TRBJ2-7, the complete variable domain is DVKVTQSSRYLVKRTGEKVFLECVQDMDHENMFWYRQDPGLGLRLIYFSYDVKMKEKGDIPEGYSVSREKKERFSLILESASTNQTSMYLCASSPDRAYEQYFGPGTRLTVT.

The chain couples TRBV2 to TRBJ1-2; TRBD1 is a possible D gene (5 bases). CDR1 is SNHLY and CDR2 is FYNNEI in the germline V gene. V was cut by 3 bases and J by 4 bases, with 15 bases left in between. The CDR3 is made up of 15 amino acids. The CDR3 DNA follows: TGTGCCAGCAGTGATCAGGGAGGGGTGGGCTATGGCTACACCTTC. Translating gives CASSDQGGVGYGYTF. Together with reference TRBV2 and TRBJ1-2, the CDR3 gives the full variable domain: EPEVTQTPSHQVTQMGQEVILRCVPISNHLYFYWYRQILGQKVEFLVSFYNNEISEKSEIFDDQFSVERPDGSNFTLKIRSTKLEDSAMYFCASSDQGGVGYGYTFGSGTRLTVV.

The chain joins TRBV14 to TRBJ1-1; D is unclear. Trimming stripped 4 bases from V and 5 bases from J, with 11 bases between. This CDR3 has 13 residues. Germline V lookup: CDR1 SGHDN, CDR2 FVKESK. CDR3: CASSLSGGTEAFF. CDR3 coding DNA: TGTGCCAGCAGCCTTTCAGGTGGTACTGAAGCTTTCTTT.

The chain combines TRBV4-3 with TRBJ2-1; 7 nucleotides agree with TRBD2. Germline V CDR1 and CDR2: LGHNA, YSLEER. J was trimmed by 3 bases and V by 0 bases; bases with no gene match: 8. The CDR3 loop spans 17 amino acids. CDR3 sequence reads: CASSQDWGGGFYNEQFF. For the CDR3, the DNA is TGCGCCAGCAGCCAAGACTGGGGCGGGGGATTCTACAATGAGCAGTTCTTC.

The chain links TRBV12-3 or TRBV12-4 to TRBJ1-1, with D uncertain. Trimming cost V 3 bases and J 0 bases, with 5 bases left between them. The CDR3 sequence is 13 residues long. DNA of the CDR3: TGTGCCAGCAGTTTTGCTATGAACACTGAAGCTTTCTTT. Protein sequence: CASSFAMNTEAFF.

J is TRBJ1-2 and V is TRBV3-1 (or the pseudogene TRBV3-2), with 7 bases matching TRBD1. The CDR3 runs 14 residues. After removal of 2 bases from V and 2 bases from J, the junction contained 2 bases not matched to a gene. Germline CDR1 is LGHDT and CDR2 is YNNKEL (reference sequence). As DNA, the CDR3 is TGTGCCAGCAGCCAAAGGGGACAGAACTATGGCTACACCTTC. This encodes CASSQRGQNYGYTF.

The CDR3 protein is CASSLSQSYEQYF. The CDR3 nucleotides read TGCGCCAGCAGCTTATCCCAGTCCTACGAGCAGTACTTC. The chain employs TRBV5-1 and TRBJ2-7; no firm D call. Germline V gene sequence: CDR1 SGHRS, CDR2 YFSETQ. The CDR3 runs to 13 residues. V was pared by 2 bases and J by 1 base, with 7 bases between.

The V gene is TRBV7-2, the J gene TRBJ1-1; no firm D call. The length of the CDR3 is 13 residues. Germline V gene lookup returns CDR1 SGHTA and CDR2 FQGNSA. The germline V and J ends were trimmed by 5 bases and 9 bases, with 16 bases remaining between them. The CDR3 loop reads CASSMGRVVQAFF. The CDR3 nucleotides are TGTGCCAGCAGCATGGGGAGGGTTGTTCAAGCTTTCTTT.

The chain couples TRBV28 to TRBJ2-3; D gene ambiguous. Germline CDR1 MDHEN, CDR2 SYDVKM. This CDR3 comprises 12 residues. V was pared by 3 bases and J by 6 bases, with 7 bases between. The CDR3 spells CASSFLRDTQYF. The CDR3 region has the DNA TGTGCCAGCAGTTTTCTGCGGGATACGCAGTATTTT. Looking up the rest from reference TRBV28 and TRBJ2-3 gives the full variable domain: DVKVTQSSRYLVKRTGEKVFLECVQDMDHENMFWYRQDPGLGLRLIYFSYDVKMKEKGDIPEGYSVSREKKERFSLILESASTNQTSMYLCASSFLRDTQYFGPGTRLTVL.

The CDR3 DNA reads as TGTGCCAGCAACACACAGGGGTCAGATACGCAGTATTTT. This gives the protein CASNTQGSDTQYF. The V call is TRBV2, the J call TRBJ2-3; 7 bases match TRBD1. CDR3 size: 13 residues. V shed 7 bases and J 4 bases; nucleotides not matched to a gene: 5. The germline V gene has CDR1 SNHLY and CDR2 FYNNEI. Drawing the rest from reference TRBV2 and TRBJ2-3, the complete variable domain is EPEVTQTPSHQVTQMGQEVILRCVPISNHLYFYWYRQILGQKVEFLVSFYNNEISEKSEIFDDQFSVERPDGSNFTLKIRSTKLEDSAMYFCASNTQGSDTQYFGPGTRLTVL.

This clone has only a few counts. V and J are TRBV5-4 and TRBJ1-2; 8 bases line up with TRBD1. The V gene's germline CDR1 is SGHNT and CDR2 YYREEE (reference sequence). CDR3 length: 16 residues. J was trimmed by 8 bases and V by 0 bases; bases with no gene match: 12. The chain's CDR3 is CASSLASGRGRQGYTF. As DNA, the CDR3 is TGTGCCAGCAGCTTGGCCAGTGGCAGGGGGCGTCAAGGCTACACCTTC.

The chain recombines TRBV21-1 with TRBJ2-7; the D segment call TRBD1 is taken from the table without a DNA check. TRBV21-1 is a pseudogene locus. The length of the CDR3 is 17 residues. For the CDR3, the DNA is TGTGCCAGCAGCAAAGTTTTCGGACAGGGGGTTGGTTACGAGCAGTACTTC. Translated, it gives CASSKVFGQGVGYEQYF.

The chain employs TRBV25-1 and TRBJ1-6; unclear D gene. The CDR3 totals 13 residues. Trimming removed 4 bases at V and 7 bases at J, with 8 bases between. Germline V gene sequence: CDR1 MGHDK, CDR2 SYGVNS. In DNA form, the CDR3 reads TGTGCCAGCAGTGGGACTGAGAATTCACCCCTCCACTTT. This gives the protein CASSGTENSPLHF.

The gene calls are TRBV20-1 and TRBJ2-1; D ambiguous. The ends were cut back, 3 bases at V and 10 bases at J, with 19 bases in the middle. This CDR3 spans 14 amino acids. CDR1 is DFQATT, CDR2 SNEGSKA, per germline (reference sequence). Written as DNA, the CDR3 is TGCAGTGCTAGTGGCGGAAGTACAATGATGGAGCAGTTCTTC. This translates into CSASGGSTMMEQFF.

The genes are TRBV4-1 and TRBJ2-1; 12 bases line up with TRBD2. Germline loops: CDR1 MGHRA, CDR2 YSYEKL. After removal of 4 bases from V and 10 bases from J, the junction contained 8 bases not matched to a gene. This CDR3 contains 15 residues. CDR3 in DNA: TGCGCCAGCAGCCCTGGACTAGCGGGATACGGCGAGCAGTTCTTC. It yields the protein CASSPGLAGYGEQFF.

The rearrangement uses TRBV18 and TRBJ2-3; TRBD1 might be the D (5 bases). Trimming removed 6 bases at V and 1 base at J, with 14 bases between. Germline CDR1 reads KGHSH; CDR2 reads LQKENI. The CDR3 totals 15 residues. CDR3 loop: CASSSYWGRTDTQYF. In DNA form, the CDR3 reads TGTGCCAGCTCTTCGTACTGGGGCCGCACAGATACGCAGTATTTT.

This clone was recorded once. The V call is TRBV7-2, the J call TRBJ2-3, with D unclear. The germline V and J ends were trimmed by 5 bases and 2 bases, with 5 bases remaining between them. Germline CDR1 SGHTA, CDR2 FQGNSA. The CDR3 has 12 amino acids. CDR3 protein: CASSPDTDTQYF. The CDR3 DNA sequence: TGTGCCAGCAGCCCAGACACAGATACGCAGTATTTT.